This T cell receptor (beta chain) was sequenced in a study of cytomegalovirus exposure and HLA in healthy donors. Separate from the approximately 700-subject first cohort was the roughly 120-subject validation cohort, to which the donors belonged. Assay: immunoSEQ multiplex PCR; the TCRdb copy retains only in-frame clones and omits some. The sample holds hundreds of thousands of clones, 86% seen once. Germline assignment: CDR1 SGHTS and CDR2 YDEGEE. This CDR3 is 13 amino acids long. V was pared by 2 bases and J by 6 bases, with 12 bases between. The sequenced material came from PBMCs. This receptor was obtained from a woman aged 18-29 years in good health and CMV-seronegative. The rearrangement uses TRBV5-8 and TRBJ2-7, with a tentative D call TRBD1 (5 bases). Written as DNA, the CDR3 is TGTGCCAGCAGCTTTCAGGGTTCCCTCGAGCAGTACTTC. It is translated as CASSFQGSLEQYF.